These 16 T cell receptor beta chains share one sample of origin, sequenced in a study of T cell responses to AZD1222 COVID-19 vaccine. The method was immunoSEQ multiplex PCR; TCRdb's version includes in-frame clones alone and lacks a portion of them. The top ten hold 5% of the sample, which has 150,000 or so clones, about nine tenths seen once. The input for sequencing was peripheral blood, taken on day 0 of AZD1222 vaccination. The receptor set was obtained from an adult in good health.

J is TRBJ1-2 and V is TRBV19; 7 positions match TRBD1. Unmatched junction bases numbered 5, after V lost 7 bases and J lost 6 bases. Germline values: CDR1 LNHDA, CDR2 SQIVND (reference sequence). This CDR3 comprises 12 residues. The CDR3 protein is CASKTGDHGYTF. CDR3 DNA sequence: TGTGCCAGTAAAACAGGGGATCATGGCTACACCTTC.

The chain joins TRBV28 to TRBJ2-1; TRBD1 might be the D (5 bases). Germline values: CDR1 MDHEN, CDR2 SYDVKM. V dropped 2 bases and J dropped 10 bases, with 9 bases sitting between them. The CDR3 sequence is 12 residues long. The CDR3 DNA sequence: TGTGCCAGCAGTTTACGAAAGGGGGAGCAGTTCTTC. As protein: CASSLRKGEQFF.

The J gene is TRBJ1-2, the V gene TRBV21-1. TRBV21-1 is labeled a pseudogene. CDR3 length equals 17 residues. The CDR3 DNA is TGTGCCAGCAGCAAAAAGTGGTTGAATCGGAGTGAGGGTGGCTACACCTTC. Amino acids: CASSKKWLNRSEGGYTF.

Note on this clone: The same CDR3 is also encoded by other DNA sequences in this sample. The chain recombines TRBV28 with TRBJ2-7, with D perhaps TRBD1 (5 bases). V was shortened by 4 bases and J by 2 bases, with 9 bases between the two germline ends. The CDR3 has 13 amino acids. CDR1 and CDR2 from the germline V gene are MDHEN and SYDVKM. Here the CDR3 reads CASSWSGTYEQYF. In nucleotides, the CDR3 is TGTGCCAGCAGTTGGTCAGGGACCTACGAGCAGTACTTC.

This chain uses TRBV5-5 with TRBJ2-5, with D tentatively TRBD1 (5 bases). The CDR3 totals 14 residues. Germline lookup yields CDR1 SGHKS and CDR2 YYEKEE (reference sequence). Trimming removed 0 bases at V and 4 bases at J, with 10 bases between. CDR3 in amino acids: CASSLGGLGETQYF. The CDR3 DNA follows: TGTGCCAGCAGCTTGGGGGGCTTGGGAGAGACCCAGTACTTC.

The chain uses TRBV19 and TRBJ2-4; 10 nucleotides align to TRBD1. V was pared by 2 bases and J by 5 bases, with 3 bases of the junction left unmatched. Germline loops: CDR1 LNHDA, CDR2 SQIVND (reference sequence). The CDR3 consists of 15 residues. The CDR3 is CASSITGTGENIQYF. In DNA form, the CDR3 reads TGTGCCAGTAGTATAACCGGGACAGGGGAAAACATTCAGTACTTC.

The CDR3 DNA reads TGTGCCAGCAGGGACAGGGGATACGGCGAGCAGTACTTC. It codes for CASRDRGYGEQYF. The chain links TRBV6-5 to TRBJ2-7; 9 bases fit TRBD1. The CDR3 totals 13 residues. CDR1 MNHEY and CDR2 SVGAGI come from the germline V gene. V was clipped by 6 bases and J by 6 bases; unmatched bases: 6.

The chain links TRBV24-1 to TRBJ1-1, with no clear D. Trimming pared 0 bases from V and 4 bases from J, leaving 8 bases between. The CDR3 totals 14 residues. CDR1 and CDR2 (germline): KGHDR, SFDVKD. CDR3 sequence (DNA): TGTGCCACCAGTGATTTGTTCCTCCTCACTGAAGCTTTCTTT. This encodes CATSDLFLLTEAFF.

This clone was observed a few times. The chain has TRBV19 and TRBJ2-2; 9 bases line up with TRBD2. Germline CDR1 and CDR2: LNHDA and SQIVND (reference sequence). This CDR3 has 18 amino acids. V lost 5 bases to trimming and J lost 4 bases; unmatched junction nucleotides: 14. The DNA for the CDR3 is TGTGCCAGTAGTCAGTATAGCGGGGCTAGCGGGACCACCGGGGAGCTGTTTTTT. Its protein is CASSQYSGASGTTGELFF. Variable domain in full (rest from reference TRBV19 and TRBJ2-2): DGGITQSPKYLFRKEGQNVTLSCEQNLNHDAMYWYRQDPGQGLRLIYYSQIVNDFQKGDIAEGYSVSREKKESFPLTVTSAQKNPTAFYLCASSQYSGASGTTGELFFGEGSRLTVL.

This chain links TRBV18 with TRBJ1-6, with D tentatively TRBD1 (6 bases). The germline V gene has CDR1 KGHSH and CDR2 LQKENI. The ends were cut back, 2 bases at V and 10 bases at J, with 12 bases in the middle. The CDR3 consists of 14 residues. The CDR3 is CASSPEGVRSPLHF. CDR3 DNA sequence: TGTGCCAGCTCACCAGAGGGGGTGCGGTCACCCCTCCACTTT.

This clone has a single count. The chain has TRBV13 and TRBJ1-1, with a weak D call TRBD1 (5 bases). This CDR3 comprises 13 residues. The V and J ends lost 5 bases and 7 bases respectively, with 14 bases between them. Germline CDR1 PRHDT, CDR2 FYEKMQ (reference sequence). CDR3 amino acids: CASSLAGGGEAFF. DNA for the CDR3: TGTGCCAGCAGCCTCGCGGGGGGTGGTGAAGCTTTCTTT.

The CDR3 spells CASSLDLGPTQYF. The CDR3 DNA reads as TGTGCCAGCAGCTTAGACTTGGGCCCGACCCAGTACTTC. The rearrangement links TRBV11-2 to TRBJ2-5; D is undetermined. The CDR3 spans 13 residues. Germline CDR1 and CDR2: SGHAT and FQNNGV. Trimming removed 0 bases from V and 7 bases from J, with 9 bases in between.

The J gene is TRBJ1-2, the V gene TRBV5-1; D not certain. The CDR3 has 14 residues. Germline-derived CDR1 and CDR2 are SGHRS and YFSETQ. V was shortened by 4 bases and J by 4 bases, with 14 bases between the two germline ends. The CDR3 DNA is TGCGCCAGCAGCACGGGCGGACTTAGCTATGGCTACACCTTC. Translating gives CASSTGGLSYGYTF.

The chain is built from TRBV3-1 (or the pseudogene TRBV3-2) and TRBJ2-2, with D perhaps TRBD1 (5 bases). Per germline, CDR1 LGHDT and CDR2 YNNKEL (reference sequence). This CDR3 comprises 14 residues. The ends were cut back, 1 base at V and 9 bases at J, with 12 bases in the middle. The DNA for the CDR3 is TGTGCCAGCAGCCAAGTTCAGGGATACCGGGAGCTGTTTTTT. This codes for CASSQVQGYRELFF.

The rearrangement links TRBV28 to TRBJ2-7, with 10 bases identical to TRBD1. J was trimmed by 2 bases and V by 7 bases; bases with no gene match: 17. CDR1 is MDHEN, CDR2 SYDVKM, per germline. This CDR3 has 18 residues. In DNA form, the CDR3 reads TGTGCCAGCAATCCTCCGGCGGGGGACAGGGGAACCCCCTACGAGCAGTACTTC. It specifies CASNPPAGDRGTPYEQYF.

This rearrangement joins TRBV27 to TRBJ1-4; D is possibly TRBD1 (6 bases). The CDR3 contains 13 residues. Germline values: CDR1 MNHEY, CDR2 SMNVEV (reference sequence). Trimming removed 5 bases at V and 7 bases at J, with 11 bases between. The CDR3 nucleotides read TGTGCCAGCAGTGCGGGGACACTTGAAAAACTGTTTTTT. It yields the protein CASSAGTLEKLFF. Full variable domain (outside the CDR3, taken from reference TRBV27 and TRBJ1-4): EAQVTQNPRYLITVTGKKLTVTCSQNMNHEYMSWYRQDPGLGLRQIYYSMNVEVTDKGDVPEGYKVSRKEKRNFPLILESPSPNQTSLYFCASSAGTLEKLFFGSGTQLSVL.